This TCR beta chain comes out of a study of T cell repertoires in cytomegalovirus infection. The overall study: Based on public TCR beta signatures, there were indications of CMV infection and of a matching HLA type. Study-wide results and limits: The ex vivo response showed dominance by HLA-C-restricted CMV-specific TCR beta clonotypes. Carriers of CMV plus the relevant HLA were identified by cumulative public TCR beta family frequency.

A single record per CDR3 protein comes from TCRdb applying MiXCR to the reads. The top ten clones hold around a sixth of a sample with about 230,000 distinct CDR3 sequences, over 20% of them seen once. The V gene's germline CDR1 is SGHDT and CDR2 YYEEEE. This CDR3 has 16 amino acids. Trimming removed 0 bases at V and 0 bases at J, with 10 bases between. This clonotype has just one count. Its antigen is not identified. Sequencing used CD8+ T cells from PBMCs. The receptor comes from a human donor in good health (CMV status not recorded). Some clones in this sample may be carry-over from other donors' samples. The gene calls are TRBV5-6 and TRBJ1-3; unclear D gene. CDR3 loop: CASSLAGRLSGNTIYF. The CDR3 DNA reads as TGTGCCAGCAGCTTGGCCGGCAGGCTCTCTGGAAACACCATATATTTT. Supplemented by reference TRBV5-6 and TRBJ1-3, the full variable domain reads DAGVTQSPTHLIKTRGQQVTLRCSPKSGHDTVSWYQQALGQGPQFIFQYYEEEERQRGNFPDRFSGHQFPNYSSELNVNALLLGDSALYLCASSLAGRLSGNTIYFGEGSWLTVV.